One sample yielded the 30 T cell receptor beta chains listed below, sequenced in a study of T cell clones after liver transplantation. Repertoires were generated with immunoSEQ multiplex PCR, while TCRdb's copy carries only in-frame clones and drops some. Here the sample spans about 51,000 clones, approximately 87% being singletons. Material: CD8+ T cells from blood, obtained 12 months after liver transplant. The receptors originated from a human patient who received a liver transplant. These T cells may partly come from the graft donor.

This chain connects TRBV5-6 to TRBJ2-5; D gene unclear. Trimming took off 2 bases at V and 1 base at J, with 6 bases between the two ends. The CDR3 contains 13 residues. CDR1 and CDR2 from the germline V gene are SGHDT and YYEEEE. The CDR3 spells CASSFVIQETQYF. The CDR3 DNA reads as TGTGCCAGCAGCTTTGTGATCCAAGAGACCCAGTACTTC.

The J gene is TRBJ2-2, the V gene TRBV5-4; D gene ambiguous. Germline values: CDR1 SGHNT, CDR2 YYREEE (reference sequence). Trimming stripped 0 bases from V and 8 bases from J, with 5 bases between. The CDR3 is made up of 12 amino acids. CDR3 loop: CASSLDGGELFF. The CDR3 nucleotides read TGTGCCAGCAGCTTGGACGGTGGGGAGCTGTTTTTT.

V gene TRBV27 combines with J gene TRBJ2-1; 9 nucleotides align to TRBD1. The CDR3 length is 16 residues. Germline trimming cut 6 bases from V and 3 bases from J; bases unmatched to any gene: 9. Germline CDR1 reads MNHEY; CDR2 reads SMNVEV (reference sequence). The DNA of the CDR3 is TGTGCCAGCAGCCCCTTGGGACAGGGAGTCTACAATGAGCAGTTCTTC. Encoded protein: CASSPLGQGVYNEQFF.

V and J are TRBV5-4 and TRBJ1-1; D uncertain. The CDR3 loop spans 13 amino acids. CDR1 and CDR2 from the germline V gene are SGHNT and YYREEE (reference sequence). V was trimmed by 0 bases and J by 6 bases, leaving 9 bases between them. As DNA, the CDR3 is TGTGCCAGCAGCTTGGGGACGTTCTCTGAAGCTTTCTTT. It codes for CASSLGTFSEAFF.

This chain joins TRBV7-8 and TRBJ2-4; D is ambiguous. V lost 1 base, J lost 3 bases, and 13 bases lay in between. Germline V gene sequence: CDR1 SGHVS, CDR2 FQNEAQ. CDR3 size: 16 residues. CDR3 sequence: CASSLVGFGGKNIQYF. The CDR3 bases are TGTGCCAGCAGCTTAGTTGGGTTCGGCGGCAAAAACATTCAGTACTTC.

This chain links TRBV9 with TRBJ2-1; tentatively, D is TRBD2 (6 bases). CDR3 length: 15 amino acids. The germline CDR1 and CDR2 sequences are SGDLS and YYNGEE. The V gene lost 6 bases and the J gene lost 0 bases, with 13 bases spanning the gap. The CDR3 loop is CASTGGASSYNEQFF. The CDR3 coding sequence is TGTGCCAGCACCGGAGGGGCGAGCTCCTACAATGAGCAGTTCTTC.

J is TRBJ2-1 and V is TRBV4-1; no definite D call. There are 15 residues in the CDR3. The V gene's germline CDR1 is MGHRA and CDR2 YSYEKL. V was shortened by 1 base and J by 8 bases, with 15 bases between the two germline ends. The chain's CDR3 is CASSQVNGASDEQFF. In nucleotides, the CDR3 is TGCGCCAGCAGCCAAGTAAACGGAGCGTCGGATGAGCAGTTCTTC.

This clone was recorded only once. The chain is built from TRBV7-8 and TRBJ2-7; unclear D gene. The V end was cut by 3 bases, the J end by 3 bases, with 9 bases between. Germline V gene data show CDR1 as SGHVS and CDR2 as FQNEAQ. The CDR3 is 13 amino acids. Here the CDR3 reads CASSLGSLYEQYF. As DNA, the CDR3 is TGTGCCAGCAGCTTGGGGTCCCTCTACGAGCAGTACTTC.

DNA for the CDR3: TGTGCCAGCAGCCCCCGGACTAGCGGCCCCTACAATGAGCAGTTCTTC. The encoded protein is CASSPRTSGPYNEQFF. The gene calls are TRBV4-2 and TRBJ2-1; 10 bases fit TRBD2. The CDR3 loop spans 16 amino acids. The V and J ends lost 4 bases and 2 bases, in that order; junction bases with no gene match: 5. Germline V gene lookup returns CDR1 LGHNA and CDR2 YNFKEQ.

This clone was recorded only once. This chain uses TRBV15 with TRBJ1-1; TRBD1 might be the D (5 bases). Germline CDR1 LNHNV, CDR2 YYDKDF (reference sequence). Trimming pared 1 base from V and 7 bases from J, leaving 7 bases between. The CDR3 extends over 12 amino acids. CDR3 amino acids: CATSRGGGEAFF. In DNA, the CDR3 is TGTGCCACCAGCAGAGGGGGCGGTGAAGCTTTCTTT.

This clone has a single count. J is TRBJ2-1 and V is TRBV19; 10 nucleotides align to TRBD1. The CDR3 sequence is 14 residues long. In germline, CDR1 is LNHDA, CDR2 SQIVND (reference sequence). Trimming removed 7 bases from V and 6 bases from J; junction bases left unmatched: 6. CDR3 amino acids: CASTGTGEANEQFF. The CDR3 DNA follows: TGTGCCAGTACCGGGACAGGGGAGGCCAATGAGCAGTTCTTC.

The V and J genes are TRBV4-1 and TRBJ2-7; D gene uncertain. The CDR3 extends over 14 amino acids. Germline CDR1 reads MGHRA; CDR2 reads YSYEKL. Between the trimmed V and J ends, which lost 4 bases and 1 base, there was a span of 11 bases. CDR3 nucleotides: TGCGCCAGCAGCCCTCAGACTCTGTCCTACGAGCAGTACTTC. This sequence encodes CASSPQTLSYEQYF.

This chain's CDR3 is CSVYRGLEDTQYF. The CDR3 coding sequence is TGCAGCGTCTACAGGGGGCTGGAGGATACGCAGTATTTT. V usage is TRBV29-1 and J usage is TRBJ2-3; 9 nucleotides align to TRBD1. V was pared by 6 bases and J by 6 bases, with 7 bases of the junction left unmatched. Germline-derived CDR1 and CDR2 are SQVTM and ANQGSEA. The CDR3 runs 13 residues.

The chain has TRBV4-1 and TRBJ1-5; maybe TRBD1 (5 bases). Per germline, CDR1 MGHRA and CDR2 YSYEKL. The CDR3 contains 15 residues. The V end was cut by 0 bases, the J end by 3 bases, with 9 bases between. The CDR3, as DNA: TGCGCCAGCAGCCAAGAGGGGGGATTCAATCAGCCCCAGCATTTT. This sequence encodes CASSQEGGFNQPQHF.

This clone was seen just once. V and J are TRBV2 and TRBJ1-5; maybe TRBD1 (6 bases). Germline-derived CDR1 and CDR2 are SNHLY and FYNNEI. Deletions cut 6 bases from V and 4 bases from J, with 16 bases between. The CDR3 loop spans 15 amino acids. The CDR3 sequence is CASRVTGLSNQPQHF. CDR3 bases: TGTGCCAGCAGAGTTACAGGGTTAAGTAATCAGCCCCAGCATTTT.

This clone was detected only a few times. V gene TRBV6-6 combines with J gene TRBJ1-1; 8 nucleotides agree with TRBD1. With 5 bases clipped from V and 3 bases from J, the junction kept 5 bases outside the gene matches. CDR1 and CDR2 from the germline V gene are MNHNY and SVGAGI (reference sequence). This CDR3 comprises 14 residues. As DNA, the CDR3 is TGTGCCAGCAGTGTACGACAGGGGCACACTGAAGCTTTCTTT. As protein: CASSVRQGHTEAFF.

The chain is built from TRBV4-3 and TRBJ2-1; 12 bases align to TRBD2. From germline, CDR1 is LGHNA and CDR2 YSLEER. This CDR3 contains 14 residues. The V gene end was trimmed by 4 bases and the J gene end by 7 bases; junction bases not matched to a gene: 2. The CDR3, as DNA: TGCGCCAGCAGCCCCGGACTAGCGGGGAATGAGCAGTTCTTC. It translates to CASSPGLAGNEQFF.

The chain carries TRBV19 and TRBJ1-5; 11 bases line up with TRBD1. The junction had 7 bases not matched to a gene; V was cut back by 5 bases and J by 7 bases. This CDR3 is built from 15 residues. Germline CDR1 and CDR2: LNHDA and SQIVND (reference sequence). CDR3 sequence reads: CASSLWTGGAQPQHF. The CDR3 DNA sequence: TGTGCCAGTAGTCTATGGACAGGGGGCGCCCAGCCCCAGCATTTT.

V and J are TRBV7-6 and TRBJ1-1; D remains unclear. Trimming took 2 bases from V and 2 from J, leaving 12 bases between them. This CDR3 contains 15 residues. Germline CDR1 is SGHVS and CDR2 is FNYEAQ. The DNA for the CDR3 is TGTGCCAGCAGCTTACATGGAGGCGTAAACACTGAAGCTTTCTTT. The encoded protein is CASSLHGGVNTEAFF.

The chain is built from TRBV9 and TRBJ1-5; no reliable D call. V was cut by 0 bases and J by 3 bases, with 10 bases left in between. The germline gives CDR1 SGDLS, CDR2 YYNGEE. The CDR3 length is 15 residues. CDR3 sequence reads: CASSVAGGYNQPQHF. CDR3 nucleotides: TGTGCCAGCAGCGTAGCTGGAGGATACAATCAGCCCCAGCATTTT.

The chain joins TRBV28 to TRBJ2-3; 7 bases map to TRBD2. The V and J ends lost 0 bases and 0 bases, in that order; junction bases with no gene match: 6. This CDR3 spans 17 amino acids. Germline values: CDR1 MDHEN, CDR2 SYDVKM. CDR3 DNA sequence: TGTGCCAGCAGTTTATGGGTGGGGGGGTCTAGCACAGATACGCAGTATTTT. This sequence encodes CASSLWVGGSSTDTQYF. Based on the CDR3 plus reference TRBV28 and TRBJ2-3, the full variable domain is DVKVTQSSRYLVKRTGEKVFLECVQDMDHENMFWYRQDPGLGLRLIYFSYDVKMKEKGDIPEGYSVSREKKERFSLILESASTNQTSMYLCASSLWVGGSSTDTQYFGPGTRLTVL.

This chain joins TRBV13 and TRBJ1-1; D is ambiguous. Trimming removed 5 bases at V and 1 base at J, with 14 bases between. Germline V gene lookup returns CDR1 PRHDT and CDR2 FYEKMQ (reference sequence). The CDR3 loop spans 15 amino acids. This chain's CDR3 is CASSHQLEGNTEAFF. In DNA, the CDR3 is TGTGCCAGCAGCCACCAGCTTGAAGGGAACACTGAAGCTTTCTTT.

This clone appeared a single time. This chain uses TRBV4-1 with TRBJ1-3; the D gene is possibly TRBD1 (6 bases). Deletions cut 0 bases from V and 4 bases from J, with 10 bases between. Germline CDR1 MGHRA, CDR2 YSYEKL. The CDR3 spans 15 residues. The CDR3 sequence: CASSQETRGGNTIYF. The CDR3 DNA is TGCGCCAGCAGCCAAGAGACCAGGGGAGGAAACACCATATATTTT.

V gene TRBV5-8 combines with J gene TRBJ2-7, with 10 bases that match TRBD1. The germline CDR1 and CDR2 sequences are SGHTS and YDEGEE. The V and J ends lost 1 base and 6 bases, in that order; junction bases with no gene match: 10. This CDR3 spans 16 amino acids. DNA of the CDR3: TGTGCCAGCAGCTTGTTTGGGGGACAGGGGCTCCGCGAGCAGTACTTC. Translated: CASSLFGGQGLREQYF.

The V call is TRBV11-3, the J call TRBJ2-2, with 11 bases lining up with TRBD1. Germline V gene data show CDR1 as SGHNT and CDR2 as YENEEA. Germline trimming cut 3 bases from V and 0 bases from J; bases unmatched to any gene: 3. The CDR3 has 17 amino acids. CDR3 amino acids: CASSFLGQGANTGELFF. The DNA of the CDR3 is TGTGCCAGCAGCTTCTTGGGACAGGGGGCGAACACCGGGGAGCTGTTTTTT.

The rearrangement joins TRBV6-1 to TRBJ1-1, with D possibly being TRBD1 (6 bases). Per germline, CDR1 MNHNS and CDR2 SASEGT. CDR3 size: 13 residues. V was shortened by 7 bases and J by 2 bases, with 11 bases between the two germline ends. The CDR3 region is CASKDSLNTEAFF. The CDR3 DNA sequence: TGTGCCAGCAAGGACAGCTTAAACACTGAAGCTTTCTTT.

The V call is TRBV11-2, the J call TRBJ2-1, with a weak D call TRBD2 (6 bases). CDR1 is SGHAT, CDR2 FQNNGV, per germline. The CDR3 has 15 amino acids. Trimming removed 5 bases at V and 4 bases at J, with 15 bases between. CDR3 sequence: CASSPMGGVYNEQFF. Written as DNA, the CDR3 is TGTGCCAGCAGCCCAATGGGGGGAGTTTACAATGAGCAGTTCTTC.

The V gene is TRBV19, the J gene TRBJ2-7; 10 bases line up with TRBD1. The CDR3 covers 13 residues. Germline V gene sequence: CDR1 LNHDA, CDR2 SQIVND (reference sequence). V was pared by 6 bases and J by 5 bases, with 4 bases of the junction left unmatched. CDR3 residues: CASSPGQGNEQYF. CDR3 nucleotide sequence: TGTGCCAGTAGCCCGGGACAGGGGAACGAGCAGTACTTC. Using reference TRBV19 and TRBJ2-7 for the parts outside the CDR3, the full variable domain is DGGITQSPKYLFRKEGQNVTLSCEQNLNHDAMYWYRQDPGQGLRLIYYSQIVNDFQKGDIAEGYSVSREKKESFPLTVTSAQKNPTAFYLCASSPGQGNEQYFGPGTRLTVT.

The chain combines TRBV11-2 with TRBJ2-3; D is undetermined. Germline loops: CDR1 SGHAT, CDR2 FQNNGV. The V end lost 2 bases, the J end lost 2 bases, and 8 bases lay between the germline ends. There are 14 residues in the CDR3. The CDR3: CASSLNGYTDTQYF. As DNA, the CDR3 is TGTGCCAGCAGCTTAAACGGTTACACAGATACGCAGTATTTT.

This rearrangement joins TRBV2 to TRBJ2-7; TRBD1 might be the D (6 bases). The germline V and J ends were trimmed by 4 bases and 3 bases, with 13 bases remaining between them. This CDR3 has 14 amino acids. CDR1 SNHLY and CDR2 FYNNEI come from the germline V gene. The CDR3 bases are TGTGCCAGCAGTGCATGGGGGCTTTTCTACGAGCAGTACTTC. This sequence encodes CASSAWGLFYEQYF.